This entry is about one T cell receptor (beta chain). These data belong to a study of PD-L1 blockade in urothelial cancer. On the study more broadly: T cells numbered a median of around 140,000 in the blood samples.

Templates that were synthetic TCR analogs were spiked into each PCR. Measured with immunoSEQ multiplex PCR; TCRdb has only the in-frame clones, and not every one. Of 130,000 or so clones listed, approximately 88% are singletons. Time point here: pretreatment peripheral blood. Patients yielded 1 to 8 samples each, pretreatment and on-treatment. J was trimmed by 1 base and V by 4 bases; bases with no gene match: 2. The length of the CDR3 is 14 residues. Germline V gene sequence: CDR1 SEHNR, CDR2 FQNEAQ (reference sequence). The starting material was PBMCs, obtained around atezolizumab (anti-PD-L1) treatment. This receptor was taken from a man aged 50 to 59 with urothelial cancer. The V gene is TRBV7-9, the J gene TRBJ1-1, with 8 bases identical to TRBD1. The CDR3 is CASSSQGGNTEAFF. The CDR3 DNA reads TGTGCCAGCAGCTCACAGGGGGGGAACACTGAAGCTTTCTTT. Together with reference TRBV7-9 and TRBJ1-1, the CDR3 gives the full variable domain: DTGVSQNPRHKITKRGQNVTFRCDPISEHNRLYWYRQTLGQGPEFLTYFQNEAQLEKSRLLSDRFSAERPKGSFSTLEIQRTEQGDSAMYLCASSSQGGNTEAFFGQGTRLTVV.